The 29 T cell receptor beta chains reported below all come from one sample, sequenced in a study of cytomegalovirus exposure and HLA in healthy donors. The PCR used 60 Vbeta and 13 Jbeta primers. Only in-frame clones appear in the TCRdb table, and some are missing; sequencing was by immunoSEQ multiplex PCR. The sample contains about 130,000 clones, 70% to 80% of which appear only once. The source material was PBMCs. The receptor set was obtained from a man aged 35 to 55 in good health and CMV-seronegative.

The J gene is TRBJ1-1, the V gene TRBV7-8, with D tentatively TRBD1 (5 bases). The CDR3 sequence is 14 residues long. The germline gives CDR1 SGHVS, CDR2 FQNEAQ. Trimming stripped 1 base from V and 3 bases from J, with 9 bases between. The CDR3 reads CASSLGGGDTEAFF. CDR3 bases: TGTGCCAGCAGCTTAGGCGGGGGAGACACTGAAGCTTTCTTT.

This clone was detected only a few times. The CDR3 bases are TGTGCCAGCAGTCAGGGGCTGGGCTCCTCGAGACTGTTTTTT. Its protein product is CASSQGLGSSRLFF. This chain links TRBV27 with TRBJ1-4; maybe TRBD1 (6 bases). This CDR3 is built from 14 residues. Per the germline V gene, CDR1 is MNHEY and CDR2 is SMNVEV (reference sequence). V was clipped by 5 bases and J by 13 bases, with 20 bases between them.

The chain links TRBV19 to TRBJ1-6; 12 nucleotides line up with TRBD1. This CDR3 has 16 residues. Germline V gene sequence: CDR1 LNHDA, CDR2 SQIVND (reference sequence). The trim removed 5 bases at V and 8 bases at J, leaving 7 bases unmatched. The chain's CDR3 is CASSPRDRGLHSPLHF. For the CDR3, the DNA is TGTGCCAGTAGTCCCCGGGACAGGGGGCTTCATTCACCCCTCCACTTT.

For this clone: Relative to the germline gene, one junction end is altered; a read error may explain this. The gene calls are TRBV13 and TRBJ1-1; possibly TRBD1 for D (6 bases). The V gene's germline CDR1 is PRHDT and CDR2 FYEKMQ (reference sequence). CDR3 size: 12 residues. The CDR3 loop reads CASSLRDTEAFF. For the CDR3, the DNA is TGTGCCAGCAGCCTCCGGGACACCGAAGCTTTCTTT.

The CDR3 DNA follows: TGTGCCAGCAGCTTAATTGTGACTAGCGGGGGGCGGGGCAATGAGCAGTTCTTC. This encodes CASSLIVTSGGRGNEQFF. This chain links TRBV7-2 with TRBJ2-1; TRBD2 matches 13 bases. This CDR3 is 18 amino acids long. CDR1 is SGHTA and CDR2 is FQGNSA in the germline V gene. Losses at the gene ends were 2 bases for V and 6 bases for J; bases not matched to a gene: 10. The full variable domain, rest sourced from reference TRBV7-2 and TRBJ2-1, is GAGVSQSPSNKVTEKGKDVELRCDPISGHTALYWYRQSLGQGLEFLIYFQGNSAPDKSGLPSDRFSAERTGGSVSTLTIQRTQQEDSAVYLCASSLIVTSGGRGNEQFFGPGTRLTVL.

The V gene is TRBV5-4, the J gene TRBJ1-2; TRBD1 matches at 9 bases. Looked up from germline, CDR1 is SGHNT and CDR2 is YYREEE (reference sequence). CDR3 length: 13 residues. V lost 2 bases to trimming and J lost 8 bases; unmatched junction nucleotides: 4. The CDR3 sequence is CASSLGQGRGYTF. The CDR3 region has the DNA TGTGCCAGCAGCTTAGGACAGGGGAGAGGCTACACCTTC.

The J gene is TRBJ1-1, the V gene TRBV7-8; 12 nucleotides match TRBD1. This CDR3 comprises 16 residues. V gave up 4 bases and J gave up 5 bases; unmatched junction bases: 8. Germline V gives CDR1 SGHVS, CDR2 FQNEAQ. CDR3 nucleotides: TGTGCCAGCAGCTCTCGGGACAGGGGGCTGGGGACTGAAGCTTTCTTT. Translating gives CASSSRDRGLGTEAFF. The full variable domain, its missing parts supplied by reference TRBV7-8 and TRBJ1-1, is GAGVSQSPRYKVAKRGQDVALRCDPISGHVSLFWYQQALGQGPEFLTYFQNEAQLDKSGLPSDRFFAERPEGSVSTLKIQRTQQEDSAVYLCASSSRDRGLGTEAFFGQGTRLTVV.

The chain carries TRBV7-8 and TRBJ1-2, with 9 bases that match TRBD1. Germline-derived CDR1 and CDR2 are SGHVS and FQNEAQ. CDR3 length: 13 amino acids. Germline trimming cut 7 bases from V and 8 bases from J; bases unmatched to any gene: 8. The CDR3 reads CASTLGQGLGYTF. The CDR3 coding sequence is TGTGCCAGCACCCTTGGACAGGGGTTGGGCTACACCTTC.

Only a few counts were recorded for this clone. The chain joins TRBV5-1 to TRBJ2-5; D gene ambiguous. The germline V gene encodes CDR1 SGHRS and CDR2 YFSETQ. This CDR3 spans 11 amino acids. V was trimmed by 7 bases and J by 3 bases, leaving 7 bases between them. The chain's CDR3 is CASLSEETQYF. CDR3 in DNA: TGCGCCAGCCTTTCTGAAGAGACCCAGTACTTC.

The chain links TRBV25-1 to TRBJ1-4; the D is unclear. Germline CDR1 is MGHDK and CDR2 is SYGVNS. V was shortened by 5 bases and J by 8 bases, with 15 bases between the two germline ends. The CDR3 runs to 14 residues. The CDR3 DNA follows: TGTGCCAGCAGTTCCGGCGGCTATTGGGAAAAACTGTTTTTT. Its translation: CASSSGGYWEKLFF.

The rearrangement links TRBV6-6 to TRBJ2-6, with D unclear. This CDR3 contains 15 residues. V was clipped by 0 bases and J by 2 bases, with 5 bases between them. Germline V gene data show CDR1 as MNHNY and CDR2 as SVGAGI (reference sequence). CDR3 residues: CASSYSAAGANVLTF. For the CDR3, the DNA is TGTGCCAGCAGTTACTCGGCAGCTGGGGCCAACGTCCTGACTTTC.

The genes are TRBV27 and TRBJ2-2, with unresolved D. The V gene's germline CDR1 is MNHEY and CDR2 SMNVEV (reference sequence). Trimming took off 3 bases at V and 1 base at J, with 12 bases between the two ends. The CDR3 spans 16 residues. Here the CDR3 DNA reads TGTGCCAGCAGTTTCCTTGGTTTCGGGAACACCGGGGAGCTGTTTTTT. Amino acids: CASSFLGFGNTGELFF.

The chain combines TRBV18 with TRBJ1-1; D not resolved. This CDR3 has 13 residues. Germline V gives CDR1 KGHSH, CDR2 LQKENI. Trimming shortened V by 5 bases and J by 1 base, and 8 bases separated the two germline ends. CDR3 coding DNA: TGTGCCAGCTCAGCCACAGAGAACACTGAAGCTTTCTTT. It specifies CASSATENTEAFF.

As concerns this clone: Germline is not matched at one junction end, which may reflect a read error. V is TRBV7-9 and J is TRBJ1-1, with a possible D match to TRBD1 (6 bases). The germline V gene has CDR1 SEHNR and CDR2 FQNEAQ (reference sequence). The CDR3 runs to 14 residues. Here the CDR3 reads CSSSLGPRQAKAFF. The CDR3 DNA follows: TGTTCCAGCAGCTTAGGGCCTCGACAGGCAAAAGCTTTCTTT.

V gene TRBV4-2 combines with J gene TRBJ1-1, with D uncertain. The CDR3 covers 14 residues. Germline V CDR1 and CDR2: LGHNA, YNFKEQ. Trimming pared 8 bases from V and 1 base from J, leaving 14 bases between. CDR3 protein: CASGILTPNTEAFF. CDR3 bases: TGTGCCAGCGGTATTCTCACACCGAACACTGAAGCTTTCTTT.

J is TRBJ2-5 and V is TRBV7-9, with 7 bases fitting TRBD1. Germline V lookup: CDR1 SEHNR, CDR2 FQNEAQ (reference sequence). J gave up 1 base and V 0 bases, and 2 bases lay outside the gene matches. CDR3 size: 15 residues. Here the CDR3 DNA reads TGTGCCAGCAGCTTAGCGGGGACAGTCCAAGAGACCCAGTACTTC. Its protein product is CASSLAGTVQETQYF.

The J gene is TRBJ1-1, the V gene TRBV11-3; D possibly corresponds to TRBD1 (5 bases). V lost 2 bases and J lost 1, with 8 bases in between. Germline loops: CDR1 SGHNT, CDR2 YENEEA. The CDR3 consists of 14 residues. The DNA of the CDR3 is TGTGCCAGCAGCTTAACTGGGGCGAACACTGAAGCTTTCTTT. It yields the protein CASSLTGANTEAFF. The full variable domain, in which reference TRBV11-3 and TRBJ1-1 provide the parts outside the CDR3, is EAGVVQSPRYKIIEKKQPVAFWCNPISGHNTLYWYLQNLGQGPELLIRYENEEAVDDSQLPKDRFSAERLKGVDSTLKIQPAELGDSAVYLCASSLTGANTEAFFGQGTRLTVV.

This clone came up once. The same CDR3 arises from other DNA sequences in this sample as well. This sequence joins TRBV6-6 and TRBJ2-7, with D possibly being TRBD1 (6 bases). The CDR3 consists of 15 residues. V lost 6 bases, J lost 1 base, and 16 bases lay in between. The germline V gene has CDR1 MNHNY and CDR2 SVGAGI (reference sequence). The CDR3 sequence is CASRAGPGVSYEQYF. The CDR3 DNA reads as TGTGCCAGCAGAGCCGGGCCAGGGGTGTCCTACGAGCAGTACTTC.

The V and J genes are TRBV28 and TRBJ2-2; perhaps TRBD1 as D (5 bases). The germline gives CDR1 MDHEN, CDR2 SYDVKM. V lost 6 bases to trimming and J lost 2 bases, with 13 bases between them. The CDR3 consists of 15 residues. CDR3: CASRSGAVNTGELFF. The CDR3 DNA is TGTGCCAGCAGATCTGGGGCAGTTAACACCGGGGAGCTGTTTTTT.

The chain is built from TRBV11-2 and TRBJ1-1; D unresolved. CDR3 length equals 13 residues. CDR1 and CDR2 (germline): SGHAT, FQNNGV. V lost 5 bases to trimming and J lost 1 base, with 8 bases between them. The CDR3, as DNA: TGTGCCAGCAGCGCAAACTGGAACACTGAAGCTTTCTTT. Its translation is CASSANWNTEAFF.

This clone was recorded only once. V and J are TRBV6-5 and TRBJ1-5, with D perhaps TRBD1 (5 bases). The germline V gene encodes CDR1 MNHEY and CDR2 SVGAGI. V was cut by 2 bases and J by 7 bases, with 12 bases left in between. The CDR3 loop spans 14 amino acids. The CDR3 nucleotides are TGTGCCAGCAGTTACGTGGGATCAGGGCAGCCCCAGCATTTT. It is translated as CASSYVGSGQPQHF.

This chain uses TRBV5-1 with TRBJ2-2; D perhaps matches TRBD2 (5 bases). The CDR3 has 15 amino acids. Per the germline V gene, CDR1 is SGHRS and CDR2 is YFSETQ. The V end was cut by 0 bases, the J end by 1 base, with 7 bases between. The CDR3 DNA is TGCGCCAGCAGCTTGGACAGCGGGAACACCGGGGAGCTGTTTTTT. It codes for CASSLDSGNTGELFF.

This clone was detected a few times. The J gene is TRBJ1-6, the V gene TRBV5-1; D perhaps matches TRBD1 (5 bases). Germline assignment: CDR1 SGHRS and CDR2 YFSETQ. V dropped 3 bases and J dropped 0 bases, with 10 bases sitting between them. There are 16 residues in the CDR3. CDR3 loop: CASSSGGGSYNSPLHF. As DNA, the CDR3 is TGCGCCAGCAGCTCGGGGGGGGGCTCCTATAATTCACCCCTCCACTTT.

The chain joins TRBV7-9 to TRBJ2-7, with TRBD1 matching over 7 bases. This CDR3 is built from 13 residues. After removal of 6 bases from V and 3 bases from J, the junction contained 5 bases not matched to a gene. Germline V gene sequence: CDR1 SEHNR, CDR2 FQNEAQ (reference sequence). The CDR3 DNA is TGTGCCAGCAGTCCGGGACAGATCTACGAGCAGTACTTC. Translating gives CASSPGQIYEQYF.

This clone was counted a few times. The chain couples TRBV6-1 to TRBJ2-3; 9 bases fit TRBD1. The CDR3 extends over 14 amino acids. Germline V gene sequence: CDR1 MNHNS, CDR2 SASEGT. The trim removed 8 bases at V and 2 bases at J, leaving 5 bases unmatched. CDR3 in DNA: TGTGCCAGCTTGAGGGACAGGGACACAGATACGCAGTATTTT. It codes for CASLRDRDTDTQYF.

This rearrangement joins TRBV5-1 to TRBJ1-2; maybe TRBD1 (5 bases). This CDR3 is built from 17 residues. CDR1 and CDR2 from the germline V gene are SGHRS and YFSETQ. The germline V and J ends were trimmed by 3 bases and 2 bases, with 20 bases remaining between them. CDR3 sequence reads: CASSSSRGGGPNYGYTF. For the CDR3, the DNA is TGCGCCAGCAGCTCATCCCGCGGGGGGGGTCCGAACTATGGCTACACCTTC.

As concerns this clone: The junction shows a germline mismatch at one end, possibly a read error. The V gene is TRBV7-9, the J gene TRBJ2-7; 9 nucleotides line up with TRBD1. This CDR3 is 14 amino acids long. Germline lookup yields CDR1 SEHNR and CDR2 FQNEAQ (reference sequence). As DNA, the CDR3 is TGTTCCAGCAGCTTGGCTGGGACAGGGCTAGAGCAGTACTTC. Its translation: CSSSLAGTGLEQYF. Looking up the rest from reference TRBV7-9 and TRBJ2-7 gives the full variable domain: DTGVSQNPRHKITKRGQNVTFRCDPISEHNRLYWYRQTLGQGPEFLTYFQNEAQLEKSRLLSDRFSAERPKGSFSTLEIQRTEQGDSAMYLCSSSLAGTGLEQYFGPGTRLTVT.

The chain recombines TRBV18 with TRBJ1-2; 10 bases match TRBD1. Germline trimming cut 2 bases from V and 4 bases from J; bases unmatched to any gene: 4. CDR1 KGHSH and CDR2 LQKENI come from the germline V gene. The CDR3 length is 15 residues. The CDR3 DNA reads TGTGCCAGCTCACCAGCCGGGACAGGGGTCTATGGCTACACCTTC. Protein sequence: CASSPAGTGVYGYTF. Full variable domain (rest looked up from reference TRBV18 and TRBJ1-2): NAGVMQNPRHLVRRRGQEARLRCSPMKGHSHVYWYRQLPEEGLKFMVYLQKENIIDESGMPKERFSAEFPKEGPSILRIQQVVRGDSAAYFCASSPAGTGVYGYTFGSGTRLTVV.

The chain carries TRBV15 and TRBJ1-5, with no clear D. Between the trimmed V and J ends, which lost 3 bases and 3 bases, there was a span of 15 bases. The CDR3 spans 16 residues. Per the germline V gene, CDR1 is LNHNV and CDR2 is YYDKDF (reference sequence). The CDR3 protein is CATSSYGRGPNQPQHF. CDR3 DNA sequence: TGTGCCACCAGCAGTTATGGTCGCGGGCCCAATCAGCCCCAGCATTTT. Full variable domain (rest looked up from reference TRBV15 and TRBJ1-5): DAMVIQNPRYQVTQFGKPVTLSCSQTLNHNVMYWYQQKSSQAPKLLFHYYDKDFNNEADTPDNFQSRRPNTSFCFLDIRSPGLGDTAMYLCATSSYGRGPNQPQHFGDGTRLSIL.